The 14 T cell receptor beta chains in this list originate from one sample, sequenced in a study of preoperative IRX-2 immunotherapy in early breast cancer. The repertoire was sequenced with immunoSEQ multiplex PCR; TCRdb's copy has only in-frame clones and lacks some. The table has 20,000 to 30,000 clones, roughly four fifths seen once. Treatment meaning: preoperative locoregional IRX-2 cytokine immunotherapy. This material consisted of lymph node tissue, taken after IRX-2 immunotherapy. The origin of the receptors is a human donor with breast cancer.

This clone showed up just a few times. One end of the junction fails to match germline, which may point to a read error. The CDR3 spells CAISVETGGYGYTF. The DNA of the CDR3 is TGTGCCATCAGTGTGGAGACAGGGGGCTATGGCTACACCTTC. The chain links TRBV6-8 to TRBJ1-2, with 9 bases lining up with TRBD1. CDR1 is MNHGY, CDR2 SAAAGT, per germline. The CDR3 consists of 14 residues.

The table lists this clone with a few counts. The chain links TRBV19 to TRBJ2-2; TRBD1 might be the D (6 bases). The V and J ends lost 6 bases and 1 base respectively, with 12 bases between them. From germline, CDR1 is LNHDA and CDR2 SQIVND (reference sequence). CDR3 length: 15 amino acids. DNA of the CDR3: TGTGCCAGTAGACAGGACAGCTTGAACACCGGGGAGCTGTTTTTT. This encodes CASRQDSLNTGELFF.

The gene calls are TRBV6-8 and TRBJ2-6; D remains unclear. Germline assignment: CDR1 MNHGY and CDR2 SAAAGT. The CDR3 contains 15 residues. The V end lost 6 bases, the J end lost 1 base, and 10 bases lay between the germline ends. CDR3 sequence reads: CASSEVGSGANVLTF. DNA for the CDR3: TGTGCCAGCAGCGAAGTGGGGTCTGGGGCCAACGTCCTGACTTTC.

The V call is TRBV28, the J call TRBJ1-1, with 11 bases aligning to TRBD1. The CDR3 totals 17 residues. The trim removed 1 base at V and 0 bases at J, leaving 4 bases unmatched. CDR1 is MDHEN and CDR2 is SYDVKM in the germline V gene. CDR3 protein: CASSLYRTGGMNTEAFF. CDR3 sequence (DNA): TGTGCCAGCAGTTTATACCGGACAGGGGGCATGAACACTGAAGCTTTCTTT.

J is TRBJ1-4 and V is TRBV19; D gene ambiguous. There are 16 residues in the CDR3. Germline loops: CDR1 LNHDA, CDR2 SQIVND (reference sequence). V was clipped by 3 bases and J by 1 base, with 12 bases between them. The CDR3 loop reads CASSMDPTITNEKLFF. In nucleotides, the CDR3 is TGTGCCAGTAGTATGGACCCTACTATAACTAATGAAAAACTGTTTTTT.

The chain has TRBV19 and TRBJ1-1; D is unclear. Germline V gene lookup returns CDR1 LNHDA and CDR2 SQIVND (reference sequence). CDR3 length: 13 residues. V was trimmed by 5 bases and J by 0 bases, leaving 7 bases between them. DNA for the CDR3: TGTGCCAGTAGTCGGGATTTGAACACTGAAGCTTTCTTT. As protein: CASSRDLNTEAFF.

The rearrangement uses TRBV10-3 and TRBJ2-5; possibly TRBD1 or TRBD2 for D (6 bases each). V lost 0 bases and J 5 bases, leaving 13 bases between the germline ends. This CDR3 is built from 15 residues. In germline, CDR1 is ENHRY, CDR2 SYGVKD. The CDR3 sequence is CAISESPGALETQYF. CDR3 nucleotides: TGTGCCATCAGTGAGTCGCCGGGGGCTCTGGAGACCCAGTACTTC.

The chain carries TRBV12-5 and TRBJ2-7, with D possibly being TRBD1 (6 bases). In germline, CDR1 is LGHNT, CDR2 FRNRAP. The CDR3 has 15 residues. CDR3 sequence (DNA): TGTGCCAGCACCAATACGGACAGTTCCTCCTACGAGCAGTACTTC. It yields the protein CASTNTDSSSYEQYF.

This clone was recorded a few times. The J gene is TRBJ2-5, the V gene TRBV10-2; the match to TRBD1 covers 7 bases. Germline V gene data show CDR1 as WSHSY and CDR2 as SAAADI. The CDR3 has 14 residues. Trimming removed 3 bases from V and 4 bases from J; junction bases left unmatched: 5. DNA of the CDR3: TGCGCCAGCAGTGATCGACAGGGTATAGAGACCCAGTACTTC. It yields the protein CASSDRQGIETQYF.

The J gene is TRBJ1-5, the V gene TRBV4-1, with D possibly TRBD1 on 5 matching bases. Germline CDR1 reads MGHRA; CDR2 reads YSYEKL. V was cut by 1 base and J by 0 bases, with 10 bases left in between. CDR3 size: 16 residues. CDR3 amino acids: CASSQVRGDSNQPQHF. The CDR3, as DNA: TGCGCCAGCAGCCAAGTCCGGGGGGATAGCAATCAGCCCCAGCATTTT.

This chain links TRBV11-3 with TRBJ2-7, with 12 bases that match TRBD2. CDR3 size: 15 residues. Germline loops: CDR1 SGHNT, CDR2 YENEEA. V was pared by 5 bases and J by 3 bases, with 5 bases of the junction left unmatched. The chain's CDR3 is CASSTRTSGNYEQYF. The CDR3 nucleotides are TGTGCCAGCAGCACTCGGACTAGCGGGAACTACGAGCAGTACTTC. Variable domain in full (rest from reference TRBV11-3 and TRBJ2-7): EAGVVQSPRYKIIEKKQPVAFWCNPISGHNTLYWYLQNLGQGPELLIRYENEEAVDDSQLPKDRFSAERLKGVDSTLKIQPAELGDSAVYLCASSTRTSGNYEQYFGPGTRLTVT.

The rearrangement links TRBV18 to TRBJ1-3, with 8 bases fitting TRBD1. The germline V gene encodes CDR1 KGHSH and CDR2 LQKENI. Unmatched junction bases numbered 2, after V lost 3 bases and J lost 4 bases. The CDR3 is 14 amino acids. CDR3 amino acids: CASSPTGVGNTIYF. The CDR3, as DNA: TGTGCCAGCTCACCGACAGGGGTCGGAAACACCATATATTTT.

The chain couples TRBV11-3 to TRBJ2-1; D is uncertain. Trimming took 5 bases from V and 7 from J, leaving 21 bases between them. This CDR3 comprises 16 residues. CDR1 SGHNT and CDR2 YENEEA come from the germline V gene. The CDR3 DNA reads TGTGCCAGCAGCCAAGTGGGCTCCCCAGACGAGAATGAGCAGTTCTTC. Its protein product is CASSQVGSPDENEQFF.

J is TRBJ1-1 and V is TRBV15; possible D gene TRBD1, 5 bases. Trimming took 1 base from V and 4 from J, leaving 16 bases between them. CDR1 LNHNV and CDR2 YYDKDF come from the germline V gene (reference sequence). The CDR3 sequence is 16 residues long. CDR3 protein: CATSRGGSVRVTEAFF. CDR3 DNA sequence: TGTGCCACCAGCAGAGGGGGTAGTGTCAGGGTCACTGAAGCTTTCTTT.